The next 21 T cell receptor beta chains were all read from a single sample in a study of T-cell reconstitution after alpha-beta-depleted transplantation in children. Researchers prepared the TCRbeta library using unique molecular identifiers, the study reports. TCRdb reprocessed the PCR reads via MiXCR and lists one record per CDR3 protein. The table lists 610,000 or so distinct CDR3 sequences, 20% to 30% of them singletons. This specimen was PBMCs, taken before TCRalphabeta/CD19-depleted stem cell transplant. The source of these receptors is a boy in the first two years of life with Wiskott-Aldrich syndrome, due to receive a stem cell transplant.

The chain carries TRBV12-3 or TRBV12-4 and TRBJ1-5; D ambiguous. CDR3 length: 12 amino acids. The V and J ends lost 5 bases and 6 bases respectively, with 8 bases between them. For the CDR3, the DNA is TGTGCCAGCAGTCCGAATAGTCAGCCCCAGCATTTT. Translation: CASSPNSQPQHF.

The V gene is TRBV3-1, the J gene TRBJ2-1; 8 nucleotides agree with TRBD2. CDR1 and CDR2 from the germline V gene are LGHDT and YNNKEL (reference sequence). This CDR3 comprises 15 residues. J gave up 5 bases and V 3 bases, and 6 bases lay outside the gene matches. CDR3 amino acids: CASSQQLAEDNEQFF. As DNA, the CDR3 is TGTGCCAGCAGCCAGCAACTAGCGGAAGACAATGAGCAGTTCTTC.

In its sample, this clonotype was seen a few times. This chain connects TRBV20-1 to TRBJ2-1; the D gene could be TRBD1 or TRBD2 (5 bases each). The CDR3 sequence is 14 residues long. CDR1 and CDR2 from the germline V gene are DFQATT and SNEGSKA (reference sequence). V lost 5 bases to trimming and J lost 2 bases, with 13 bases between them. The chain's CDR3 is CSAPGTTTYNEQFF. CDR3 DNA: TGCAGTGCTCCCGGGACGACCACCTACAATGAGCAGTTCTTC.

The chain links TRBV7-9 to TRBJ2-2; 9 nucleotides line up with TRBD2. The CDR3 extends over 14 amino acids. Germline loops: CDR1 SEHNR, CDR2 FQNEAQ (reference sequence). J was trimmed by 8 bases and V by 5 bases; bases with no gene match: 6. Here the CDR3 DNA reads TGTGCCAGCAGCCGGACTAGCGCTGCAGGGGAGCTGTTTTTT. Residues: CASSRTSAAGELFF.

The J gene is TRBJ2-3, the V gene TRBV5-1; 10 bases map to TRBD2. Germline CDR1 SGHRS, CDR2 YFSETQ. Trimming at V came to 0 bases and at J to 11 bases, leaving 9 bases not matched to a gene. This CDR3 comprises 15 residues. The CDR3: CASSLAGASGRLQYF. CDR3 DNA sequence: TGCGCCAGCAGCTTGGCCGGGGCTAGCGGGAGATTGCAGTATTTT.

This clonotype was observed a handful of times. The rearrangement joins TRBV18 to TRBJ2-5; D call uncertain. The CDR3 has 14 amino acids. From germline, CDR1 is KGHSH and CDR2 LQKENI. V lost 1 base and J 5 bases, leaving 11 bases between the germline ends. The CDR3 bases are TGTGCCAGCTCACCACGGGTCCTTCTGGAGACCCAGTACTTC. This codes for CASSPRVLLETQYF.

This clonotype was seen more than once but under ten times. The CDR3 DNA is TGCAGTGCCCTATTGACAGGGGAAGAGACCCAGTACTTC. Protein: CSALLTGEETQYF. This rearrangement joins TRBV20-1 to TRBJ2-5; 8 positions match TRBD1. Germline values: CDR1 DFQATT, CDR2 SNEGSKA (reference sequence). The CDR3 consists of 13 residues. Germline trimming cut 6 bases from V and 3 bases from J; bases unmatched to any gene: 6.

This clonotype appeared once. V is TRBV15 and J is TRBJ2-3, with D possibly TRBD2 on 6 matching bases. There are 15 residues in the CDR3. The germline CDR1 and CDR2 sequences are LNHNV and YYDKDF (reference sequence). V lost 4 bases, J lost 2 bases, and 13 bases lay in between. CDR3 region: CATSKSGQATDTQYF. The DNA for the CDR3 is TGTGCCACCAGCAAGAGCGGGCAGGCCACAGATACGCAGTATTTT.

The rearrangement joins TRBV5-1 to TRBJ1-3; D unresolved. V was pared by 0 bases and J by 0 bases, with 19 bases between. CDR1 and CDR2 from the germline V gene are SGHRS and YFSETQ. The length of the CDR3 is 19 residues. Written as DNA, the CDR3 is TGCGCCAGCAGCTTGGGCCCAGGCTCGATCCCCCTCTCTGGAAACACCATATATTTT. It codes for CASSLGPGSIPLSGNTIYF.

The V gene is TRBV24-1, the J gene TRBJ2-1, with 9 bases identical to TRBD1. The CDR3 is made up of 16 amino acids. With V trimmed by 5 bases and J by 5 bases, 9 bases remained unmatched. The germline gives CDR1 KGHDR, CDR2 SFDVKD. DNA of the CDR3: TGTGCCACCAGTGGGAACAGGGGGCCCTTAGACAATGAGCAGTTCTTC. It yields the protein CATSGNRGPLDNEQFF.

This clonotype occurred a few times. This chain uses TRBV7-9 with TRBJ1-3; D gene unclear. V lost 7 bases and J 0 bases, leaving 16 bases between the germline ends. There are 16 residues in the CDR3. The germline V gene has CDR1 SEHNR and CDR2 FQNEAQ (reference sequence). CDR3 region: CASILSDGNSGNTIYF. Written as DNA, the CDR3 is TGTGCCAGCATCCTATCGGACGGGAACTCTGGAAACACCATATATTTT.

CDR3 in amino acids: CASSSAGRGFGTAGETQYF. The DNA for the CDR3 is TGTGCCAGCAGCTCAGCGGGGAGGGGTTTCGGGACTGCCGGGGAGACCCAGTACTTC. J is TRBJ2-5 and V is TRBV9, with 7 positions matching TRBD2. The germline gives CDR1 SGDLS, CDR2 YYNGEE. The CDR3 totals 19 residues. J lost 5 bases, V lost 4 bases, and 23 bases had no gene match. The full variable domain, completed using reference TRBV9 and TRBJ2-5, is DSGVTQTPKHLITATGQRVTLRCSPRSGDLSVYWYQQSLDQGLQFLIQYYNGEERAKGNILERFSAQQFPDLHSELNLSSLELGDSALYFCASSSAGRGFGTAGETQYFGPGTRLLVL.

The table lists this clonotype with a few counts. The gene calls are TRBV14 and TRBJ2-1, with 8 positions matching TRBD2. After removal of 1 base from V and 7 bases from J, the junction contained 6 bases not matched to a gene. Germline CDR1 reads SGHDN; CDR2 reads FVKESK. The CDR3 covers 15 residues. The CDR3 sequence is CASSQAGRAVNEQFF. The CDR3 DNA sequence: TGTGCCAGCAGCCAAGCCGGGAGGGCCGTTAATGAGCAGTTCTTC.

In its sample, this clonotype was seen a few times. V and J are TRBV20-1 and TRBJ2-1; 14 nucleotides line up with TRBD2. V shed 2 bases and J 7 bases; nucleotides not matched to a gene: 1. The CDR3 consists of 14 residues. The germline V gene has CDR1 DFQATT and CDR2 SNEGSKA (reference sequence). Written as DNA, the CDR3 is TGCAGTGCTAGACGACTAGCGGGAGGGAATGAGCAGTTCTTC. Protein product: CSARRLAGGNEQFF.

The chain employs TRBV20-1 and TRBJ2-1; 9 nucleotides line up with TRBD2. The CDR3 length is 16 residues. V shed 2 bases and J 4 bases; nucleotides not matched to a gene: 9. The V gene's germline CDR1 is DFQATT and CDR2 SNEGSKA (reference sequence). The CDR3 DNA reads TGCAGTGCTAGAAATGATCTAGCGGGACCTTACAATGAGCAGTTCTTC. Encoded protein: CSARNDLAGPYNEQFF.

The chain joins TRBV14 to TRBJ2-3; perhaps TRBD1 as D (6 bases). Germline loops: CDR1 SGHDN, CDR2 FVKESK. V was shortened by 2 bases and J by 4 bases, with 13 bases between the two germline ends. The CDR3 totals 15 residues. CDR3 DNA sequence: TGTGCCAGCAGCCAAATACAGGGTGCCTCAGATACGCAGTATTTT. It translates to CASSQIQGASDTQYF. The full variable domain, in which reference TRBV14 and TRBJ2-3 provide the parts outside the CDR3, is EAGVTQFPSHSVIEKGQTVTLRCDPISGHDNLYWYRRVMGKEIKFLLHFVKESKQDESGMPNNRFLAERTGGTYSTLKVQPAELEDSGVYFCASSQIQGASDTQYFGPGTRLTVL.

J is TRBJ2-3 and V is TRBV5-1; 7 bases match TRBD1. After removal of 5 bases from V and 2 bases from J, the junction contained 8 bases not matched to a gene. CDR3 length equals 15 residues. Germline CDR1 SGHRS, CDR2 YFSETQ. The CDR3 loop reads CASRDQTGITDTQYF. CDR3 nucleotides: TGCGCCAGCAGGGACCAGACAGGGATCACAGATACGCAGTATTTT.

The rearrangement joins TRBV29-1 to TRBJ2-5; 9 nucleotides agree with TRBD2. V dropped 7 bases and J dropped 5; count of bases not matched to a gene: 23. The CDR3 covers 18 residues. Germline lookup yields CDR1 SQVTM and CDR2 ANQGSEA. CDR3 sequence: CSAGAQGWLAGPGETQYF. The CDR3, as DNA: TGCAGCGCGGGGGCTCAGGGGTGGCTAGCGGGACCTGGGGAGACCCAGTACTTC.

This clonotype has only a few counts. This sequence joins TRBV19 and TRBJ2-7, with D possibly being TRBD1 (6 bases). The germline V gene encodes CDR1 LNHDA and CDR2 SQIVND (reference sequence). Trimming pared 3 bases from V and 4 bases from J, leaving 22 bases between. This CDR3 is built from 17 residues. CDR3 nucleotide sequence: TGTGCCAGTAGTATCGCCCATCGCAGGGGCTTCAATTACGAGCAGTACTTC. Amino acids: CASSIAHRRGFNYEQYF.

This rearrangement joins TRBV5-1 to TRBJ2-1; the D gene is possibly TRBD1 (5 bases). Trimming stripped 1 base from V and 4 bases from J, with 15 bases between. The germline CDR1 and CDR2 sequences are SGHRS and YFSETQ. CDR3 length: 16 amino acids. This chain's CDR3 is CASSLLSGILYNEQFF. The CDR3 DNA reads TGCGCCAGCAGCTTGTTATCAGGGATCCTTTACAATGAGCAGTTCTTC.

The J gene is TRBJ2-2, the V gene TRBV5-1; TRBD1 is a possible D gene (6 bases). CDR1 SGHRS and CDR2 YFSETQ come from the germline V gene. The CDR3 sequence is 17 residues long. V lost 4 bases and J 4 bases, leaving 20 bases between the germline ends. The CDR3 DNA reads TGCGCCAGCAGCGTCGTTCCCTCCGGGACACTCACCGGGGAGCTGTTTTTT. Translation: CASSVVPSGTLTGELFF.